This TCR beta chain was captured in a study of OX40 agonist ivuxolimab in advanced cancers. This table comes from immunoSEQ multiplex PCR, and its TCRdb copy is limited to in-frame clones, with some not included. The data hold about 76,000 clones, with around 87% observed a single time. Germline CDR1 and CDR2: SGHRS and YFSETQ. V gave up 0 bases and J gave up 0 bases, with 6 bases separating them. This CDR3 has 14 residues. This sample comprised CD4+ or CD8+ T cells sorted from blood, obtained in a trial of the OX40 agonist ivuxolimab. The sequence derives from an adult with an advanced solid tumor such as melanoma, head and neck, liver or kidney cancer. The V call is TRBV5-1, the J call TRBJ1-1; D uncertain. DNA for the CDR3: TGCGCCAGCAGCTTGGACAGTTTGAACACTGAAGCTTTCTTT. Protein product: CASSLDSLNTEAFF.